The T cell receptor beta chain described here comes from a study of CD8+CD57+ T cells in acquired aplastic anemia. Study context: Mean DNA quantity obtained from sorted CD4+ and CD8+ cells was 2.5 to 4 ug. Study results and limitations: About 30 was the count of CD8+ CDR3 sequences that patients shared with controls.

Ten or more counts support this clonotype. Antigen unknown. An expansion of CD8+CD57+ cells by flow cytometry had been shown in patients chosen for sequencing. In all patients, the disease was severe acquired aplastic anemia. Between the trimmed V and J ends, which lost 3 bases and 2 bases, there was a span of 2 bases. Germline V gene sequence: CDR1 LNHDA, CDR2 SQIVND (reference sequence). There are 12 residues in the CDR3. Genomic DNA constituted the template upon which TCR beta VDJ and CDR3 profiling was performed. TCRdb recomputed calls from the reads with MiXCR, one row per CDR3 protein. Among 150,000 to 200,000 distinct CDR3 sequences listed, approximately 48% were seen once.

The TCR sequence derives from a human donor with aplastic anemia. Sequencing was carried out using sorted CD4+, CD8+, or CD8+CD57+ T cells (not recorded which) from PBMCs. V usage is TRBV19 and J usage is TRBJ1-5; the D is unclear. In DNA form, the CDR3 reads TGTGCCAGTAGTATCGGCAATCAGCCCCAGCATTTT. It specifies CASSIGNQPQHF.